This is a list of T cell receptor beta chains from one sample in a study of identifying expanded T cells in peripheral blood. Measured with immunoSEQ multiplex PCR; TCRdb has only the in-frame clones, and not every one. The sample yields about 110,000 clones, about 88% seen once. Sample: blood. These receptors came from a person aged 18 to 70 in good health. CDR3s leave out the opening cysteine and the closing phenylalanine or tryptophan. The order of the fields is J gene, D gene, V gene, CDR3 length, CDR3 protein. D genes are given only for firm matches.

TRBJ1-4	.	TRBV6-6	12	ASSYLGENEKLF
TRBJ2-7	.	TRBV15	13	ATSPTASTTYEQY
TRBJ2-1	.	TRBV4-2	14	ASSQDRGLGYNEQF
TRBJ2-7	.	TRBV5-6	11	ASSVWSVYEQY
TRBJ1-1	.	TRBV7-2	10	ASSLWAAEAF
TRBJ1-2	.	TRBV6-5	10	ASSYSNGGYT
TRBJ2-7	TRBD2	TRBV7-2	13	ASRLDPGGSYEQY
TRBJ2-2	TRBD2	TRBV7-3	17	ASSLMAGRTSGATGELF
TRBJ1-1	.	TRBV19	12	ASSIGGGSTEAF
TRBJ2-7	.	TRBV2	12	ASSEQGKGYEQY
TRBJ2-7	.	TRBV25-1	13	ASSEGGGEPYEQY
TRBJ1-1	.	TRBV11-2	10	ASNQGRIEAF
TRBJ1-1	.	TRBV11-2	11	ASSLIGETEAF
TRBJ2-7	.	TRBV5-1	11	ASSLTGAFEQY
TRBJ2-2	TRBD1	TRBV7-9	12	ASSSGQGIGELF
TRBJ1-1	.	TRBV4-2	11	ASSQGVNTEAF